A single sample is the source of the 28 T cell receptor beta chains below, sequenced in a study of cytotoxic CD8 clonotypes in ibrutinib-treated CLL. TCRdb's table, derived via immunoSEQ multiplex PCR, lists solely in-frame clones and lacks some. The sample records around 130,000 clones, 80% to 85% being singletons. The material sequenced was PBMCs, taken after 24 months of ibrutinib treatment. Receptors were obtained from a human donor with chronic lymphocytic leukemia.

The gene calls are TRBV5-1 and TRBJ2-3; no reliable D call. The CDR3 runs to 13 residues. Trimming shortened V by 0 bases and J by 2 bases, and 4 bases separated the two germline ends. The V gene's germline CDR1 is SGHRS and CDR2 YFSETQ. DNA for the CDR3: TGCGCCAGCAGCTTGGGGCCCACAGATACGCAGTATTTT. Its translation is CASSLGPTDTQYF.

This clone appeared many times. Other DNA variants within this sample encode the same CDR3. The V and J genes are TRBV6-5 and TRBJ1-2; possibly TRBD1 for D (5 bases). Per germline, CDR1 MNHEY and CDR2 SVGAGI. V dropped 2 bases and J dropped 5 bases, with 12 bases sitting between them. The CDR3 totals 14 residues. Written as DNA, the CDR3 is TGTGCCAGCAGTTACAGAGGGGTCGGGTATGGCTACACCTTC. It specifies CASSYRGVGYGYTF.

The chain has TRBV14 and TRBJ1-6, with TRBD1 as a possible D gene (5 bases). Looked up from germline, CDR1 is SGHDN and CDR2 is FVKESK. CDR3 length: 15 amino acids. V lost 0 bases and J 9 bases, leaving 12 bases between the germline ends. CDR3 nucleotide sequence: TGTGCCAGCAGCCAAGAGATCGGGGGTGGTTCACCCCTCCACTTT. It translates to CASSQEIGGGSPLHF.

This sequence joins TRBV25-1 and TRBJ1-5, with no clear D. Germline assignment: CDR1 MGHDK and CDR2 SYGVNS. The V and J ends lost 5 bases and 4 bases respectively, with 0 bases between them. The CDR3 runs 10 residues. CDR3 coding DNA: TGTGCCAGCAGTAATCAGCCCCAGCATTTT. Protein sequence: CASSNQPQHF.

V and J are TRBV7-9 and TRBJ1-4, with a tentative D call TRBD1 (5 bases). V was shortened by 6 bases and J by 5 bases, with 10 bases between the two germline ends. This CDR3 region has 13 residues. Looked up from germline, CDR1 is SEHNR and CDR2 is FQNEAQ (reference sequence). The CDR3 reads CASRRGANEKLFF. CDR3 DNA: TGTGCCAGCAGACGTGGGGCAAATGAAAAACTGTTTTTT.

Remarks on this clone: Germline and junction disagree at one end, which may indicate a read error. The rearrangement uses TRBV6-5 and TRBJ1-2; no firm D call. This CDR3 has 14 residues. Germline CDR1 MNHEY, CDR2 SVGAGI. This chain's CDR3 is CASSYSYGRLGQNF. CDR3 nucleotides: TGTGCCAGCAGTTACTCCTATGGCCGGTTAGGGCAAAACTTC.

The chain uses TRBV4-2 and TRBJ2-3; a possible D gene is TRBD2 (6 bases). CDR1 LGHNA and CDR2 YNFKEQ come from the germline V gene. Trimming removed 0 bases at V and 6 bases at J, with 13 bases between. The CDR3 covers 15 residues. As DNA, the CDR3 is TGTGCCAGCAGCCAAGACCTTGGGAGGTCGGATACGCAGTATTTT. It yields the protein CASSQDLGRSDTQYF.

The chain couples TRBV14 to TRBJ1-6; D unclear. The germline V and J ends were trimmed by 1 base and 15 bases, with 13 bases remaining between them. Per germline, CDR1 SGHDN and CDR2 FVKESK. The length of the CDR3 is 13 residues. The DNA for the CDR3 is TGTGCCAGCAGCCAAGGCACACATTCTCTCCTCCACTTT. It specifies CASSQGTHSLLHF.

In this sample, this clone turned up a few times. The rearrangement links TRBV5-4 to TRBJ2-1, with 13 bases lining up with TRBD2. The CDR3 sequence is 15 residues long. Germline V lookup: CDR1 SGHNT, CDR2 YYREEE (reference sequence). The V and J ends lost 4 bases and 9 bases, in that order; junction bases with no gene match: 7. The CDR3 sequence: CASSKLAGGMGEQFF. The DNA for the CDR3 is TGTGCCAGCAGCAAACTAGCGGGGGGGATGGGTGAGCAGTTCTTC.

CDR3 coding DNA: TGTGCCAGCAGTGAAGCAGGGGGACAGGGGTGGGAAAAACTGTTTTTT. Protein product: CASSEAGGQGWEKLFF. The rearrangement joins TRBV2 to TRBJ1-4, with 10 bases matching TRBD1. Trimming removed 0 bases from V and 8 bases from J; junction bases left unmatched: 6. Germline CDR1 and CDR2: SNHLY and FYNNEI. The CDR3 is 16 residues long.

The rearrangement joins TRBV11-3 to TRBJ2-5; D remains ambiguous. The length of the CDR3 is 14 residues. Per the germline V gene, CDR1 is SGHNT and CDR2 is YENEEA. Trimming left V 4 bases short and J 1 base short, with 10 bases between. The CDR3 DNA reads as TGTGCCAGCAGCTCCGACGGTACCCAAGAGACCCAGTACTTC. Protein sequence: CASSSDGTQETQYF.

The genes are TRBV2 and TRBJ2-4, with 9 bases matching TRBD1. CDR1 is SNHLY and CDR2 is FYNNEI in the germline V gene. The CDR3 has 13 residues. The V and J ends lost 4 bases and 5 bases, in that order; junction bases with no gene match: 0. The CDR3 DNA follows: TGTGCCAGCAGTGGGACAGGGGAAAACATTCAGTACTTC. As protein: CASSGTGENIQYF.

The V gene is TRBV6-6, the J gene TRBJ1-1, with a possible D match to TRBD1 (5 bases). The CDR3 runs 13 residues. V lost 7 bases to trimming and J lost 10 bases, with 19 bases between them. Per the germline V gene, CDR1 is MNHNY and CDR2 is SVGAGI (reference sequence). This CDR3 reads CASNPGGGGPAFF. CDR3 DNA: TGTGCCAGCAATCCTGGTGGGGGGGGTCCAGCTTTCTTT.

The gene calls are TRBV5-1 and TRBJ2-7; TRBD1 matches 12 bases. The CDR3 length is 14 residues. The V segment lost 3 bases and the J segment 6 bases; nucleotides outside the gene matches: 4. Germline CDR1 SGHRS, CDR2 YFSETQ. This CDR3 is CASSWDRGHIEQYF. The CDR3 bases are TGCGCCAGCAGCTGGGACAGGGGGCACATCGAGCAGTACTTC.

This rearrangement joins TRBV29-1 to TRBJ2-5; a weak D match, TRBD1 (7 bases). This CDR3 contains 16 residues. Trimming removed 4 bases from V and 2 bases from J, with 20 bases in between. CDR1 is SQVTM and CDR2 is ANQGSEA in the germline V gene. CDR3 sequence: CSVGGPGGYIQETQYF. The CDR3, as DNA: TGCAGCGTTGGGGGCCCAGGGGGGTACATTCAAGAGACCCAGTACTTC.

J is TRBJ2-3 and V is TRBV5-1; no clear D. The CDR3 spans 13 residues. V lost 0 bases to trimming and J lost 5 bases, with 7 bases between them. The germline V gene encodes CDR1 SGHRS and CDR2 YFSETQ. The CDR3 is CASSLEPKDTQYF. CDR3 bases: TGCGCCAGCAGCTTGGAGCCTAAAGATACGCAGTATTTT.

The chain is built from TRBV9 and TRBJ2-5; no definite D call. V lost 3 bases and J lost 3, with 15 bases in between. Looked up from germline, CDR1 is SGDLS and CDR2 is YYNGEE. This CDR3 is 15 amino acids long. The CDR3 here is CASSARGRTEETQYF. CDR3 bases: TGTGCCAGCAGCGCACGTGGACGGACCGAAGAGACCCAGTACTTC.

The chain couples TRBV2 to TRBJ1-4, with TRBD1 matching 9 bases. The CDR3 runs to 15 residues. V trimming: 7 bases; J trimming: 6 bases; junction bases outside the gene matches: 9. Germline V gives CDR1 SNHLY, CDR2 FYNNEI. The CDR3 nucleotides read TGTGCCAGCACCCGGAGCGGGGACAGGGATGAAAAACTGTTTTTT. It codes for CASTRSGDRDEKLFF.

This clone was seen a handful of times. V usage is TRBV6-5 and J usage is TRBJ1-1; TRBD1 matches 8 bases. Trimming cost V 2 bases and J 7 bases; bases outside gene matches: 0. This CDR3 contains 12 residues. The germline gives CDR1 MNHEY, CDR2 SVGAGI. The CDR3 DNA sequence: TGTGCCAGCAGTTACGGGACAGGTGAAGCTTTCTTT. Its translation is CASSYGTGEAFF.

In nucleotides, the CDR3 is TGTGCCAGCAGCTTAGCGGGGGGGGCGCCCCAGCATTTT. Translation gives CASSLAGGAPQHF. The chain carries TRBV7-8 and TRBJ1-5; perhaps TRBD1 as D (6 bases). Between the trimmed V and J ends, which lost 0 bases and 9 bases, there was a span of 9 bases. This CDR3 contains 13 residues. CDR1 is SGHVS and CDR2 is FQNEAQ in the germline V gene.

V and J are TRBV2 and TRBJ2-5; unclear D gene. Germline V gene sequence: CDR1 SNHLY, CDR2 FYNNEI. V gave up 6 bases and J gave up 5 bases, with 10 bases separating them. The CDR3 loop spans 12 amino acids. The CDR3: CASRVPPETQYF. The DNA of the CDR3 is TGTGCCAGCAGGGTCCCCCCGGAGACCCAGTACTTC.

V and J are TRBV12-5 and TRBJ1-4, with TRBD1 matching 7 bases. Germline trimming cut 2 bases from V and 7 bases from J; bases unmatched to any gene: 7. In germline, CDR1 is LGHNT, CDR2 FRNRAP. This CDR3 has 15 residues. The CDR3 bases are TGTGCTAGTGGTTTGTCGGCAGGGGGAAGTGAAAAACTGTTTTTT. This codes for CASGLSAGGSEKLFF.

The gene calls are TRBV19 and TRBJ1-5; tentatively, D is TRBD1 (6 bases). V gave up 0 bases and J gave up 1 base, with 7 bases separating them. Germline values: CDR1 LNHDA, CDR2 SQIVND (reference sequence). The CDR3 sequence is 15 residues long. CDR3 sequence reads: CASSIDQGSNQPQHF. CDR3 coding DNA: TGTGCCAGTAGTATAGACCAGGGGAGCAATCAGCCCCAGCATTTT.

The chain uses TRBV27 and TRBJ2-3; 7 bases fit TRBD1. Trimming removed 3 bases from V and 8 bases from J; junction bases left unmatched: 17. This CDR3 is built from 17 residues. The V gene's germline CDR1 is MNHEY and CDR2 SMNVEV (reference sequence). CDR3 sequence (DNA): TGTGCCAGCAGTTTTCTCAAAGGACAGGTCCAGCTAGGTACGCAGTATTTT. Protein: CASSFLKGQVQLGTQYF.

The chain has TRBV21-1 and TRBJ1-6; TRBD1 is the table's D call, not checked against the DNA. TRBV21-1 constitutes a pseudogene. CDR3 size: 18 residues. The CDR3 DNA reads TGTGCCAGCAGCAAACATCCCCCAGGGGGGACCTATAATTCACCCCTCCACTTT. Translation: CASSKHPPGGTYNSPLHF.

The rearrangement joins TRBV7-2 to TRBJ1-5; D not resolved. V was shortened by 6 bases and J by 7 bases, with 10 bases between the two germline ends. Germline values: CDR1 SGHTA, CDR2 FQGNSA. The CDR3 is 12 amino acids. This CDR3 is CASSSPLQPQHF. The CDR3 DNA is TGTGCCAGCAGTTCCCCCCTCCAGCCCCAGCATTTT. The whole variable domain, filled in from reference TRBV7-2 and TRBJ1-5, reads GAGVSQSPSNKVTEKGKDVELRCDPISGHTALYWYRQSLGQGLEFLIYFQGNSAPDKSGLPSDRFSAERTGGSVSTLTIQRTQQEDSAVYLCASSSPLQPQHFGDGTRLSIL.

The chain combines TRBV11-2 with TRBJ1-2; 7 bases map to TRBD1. This CDR3 region has 14 residues. The germline gives CDR1 SGHAT, CDR2 FQNNGV. J lost 6 bases, V lost 5 bases, and 9 bases had no gene match. The CDR3, as DNA: TGTGCCAGCAGCCCATCTACAGGGGTTGATGGCTACACCTTC. This gives the protein CASSPSTGVDGYTF.

The rearrangement links TRBV18 to TRBJ1-3; 7 bases line up with TRBD1. The CDR3 runs 17 residues. V lost 3 bases and J lost 0; bases outside the gene matches: 8. CDR1 KGHSH and CDR2 LQKENI come from the germline V gene. This CDR3 is CASSPVTGLSSGNTIYF. In DNA, the CDR3 is TGTGCCAGCTCACCCGTGACAGGGTTAAGCTCTGGAAACACCATATATTTT.